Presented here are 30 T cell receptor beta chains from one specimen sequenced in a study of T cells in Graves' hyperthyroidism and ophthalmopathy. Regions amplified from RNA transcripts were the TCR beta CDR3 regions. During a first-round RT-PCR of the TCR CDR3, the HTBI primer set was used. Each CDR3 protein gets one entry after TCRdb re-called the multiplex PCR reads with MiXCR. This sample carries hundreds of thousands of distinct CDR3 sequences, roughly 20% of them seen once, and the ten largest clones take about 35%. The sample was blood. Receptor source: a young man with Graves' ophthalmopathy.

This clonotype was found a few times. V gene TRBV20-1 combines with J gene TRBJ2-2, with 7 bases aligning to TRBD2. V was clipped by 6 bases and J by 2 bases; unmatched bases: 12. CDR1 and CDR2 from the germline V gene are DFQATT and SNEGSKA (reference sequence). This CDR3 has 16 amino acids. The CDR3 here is CSAHPISSGNTGELFF. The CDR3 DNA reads TGCAGTGCCCACCCTATATCTAGCGGAAACACCGGGGAGCTGTTTTTT.

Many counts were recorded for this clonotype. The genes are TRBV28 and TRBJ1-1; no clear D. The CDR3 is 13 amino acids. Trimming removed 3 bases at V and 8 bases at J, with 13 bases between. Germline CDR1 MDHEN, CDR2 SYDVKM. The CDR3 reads CASSFPGVREAFF. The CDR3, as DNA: TGTGCCAGCAGTTTCCCCGGTGTCCGAGAAGCTTTCTTT.

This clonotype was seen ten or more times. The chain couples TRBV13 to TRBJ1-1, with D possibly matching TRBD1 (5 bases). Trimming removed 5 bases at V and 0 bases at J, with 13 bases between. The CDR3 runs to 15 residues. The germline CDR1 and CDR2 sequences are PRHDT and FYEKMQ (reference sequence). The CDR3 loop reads CASSPGTVMNTEAFF. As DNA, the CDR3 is TGTGCCAGCAGCCCCGGGACGGTCATGAACACTGAAGCTTTCTTT.

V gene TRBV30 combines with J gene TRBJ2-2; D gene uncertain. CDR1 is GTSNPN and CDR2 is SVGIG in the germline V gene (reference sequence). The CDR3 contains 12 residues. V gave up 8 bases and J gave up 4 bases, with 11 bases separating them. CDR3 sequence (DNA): TGTGCCGGCGGAAGGAGCACCGGGGAGCTGTTTTTT. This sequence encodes CAGGRSTGELFF.

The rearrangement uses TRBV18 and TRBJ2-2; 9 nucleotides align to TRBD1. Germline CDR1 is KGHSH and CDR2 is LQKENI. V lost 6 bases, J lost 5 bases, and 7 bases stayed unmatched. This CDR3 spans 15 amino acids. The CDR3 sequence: CASSTGGSGTGELFF. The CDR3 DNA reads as TGTGCCAGCTCTACAGGGGGCTCGGGAACCGGGGAGCTGTTTTTT.

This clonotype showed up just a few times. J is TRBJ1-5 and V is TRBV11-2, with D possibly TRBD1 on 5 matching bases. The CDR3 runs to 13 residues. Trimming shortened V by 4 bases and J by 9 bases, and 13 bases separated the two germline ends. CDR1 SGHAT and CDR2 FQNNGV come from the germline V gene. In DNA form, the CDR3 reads TGTGCCAGCAGCTCTCAGGGTAGGGGGCCCCAGCATTTT. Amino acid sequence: CASSSQGRGPQHF.

In DNA, the CDR3 is TGTGCCAGCAGCCCCCTGGTTGCGGGAGGGCCTAGAAGCACAGATACGCAGTATTTT. Translated, it gives CASSPLVAGGPRSTDTQYF. J is TRBJ2-3 and V is TRBV7-2, with TRBD2 identical over 9 bases. With V trimmed by 5 bases and J by 0 bases, 15 bases remained unmatched. The CDR3 extends over 19 amino acids. Germline CDR1 is SGHTA and CDR2 is FQGNSA.

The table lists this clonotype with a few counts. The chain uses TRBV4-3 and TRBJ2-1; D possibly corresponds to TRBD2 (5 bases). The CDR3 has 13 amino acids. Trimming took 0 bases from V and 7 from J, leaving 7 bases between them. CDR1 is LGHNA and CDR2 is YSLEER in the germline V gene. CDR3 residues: CASSQDSVNEQFF. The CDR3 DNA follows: TGCGCCAGCAGCCAAGATAGCGTGAATGAGCAGTTCTTC.

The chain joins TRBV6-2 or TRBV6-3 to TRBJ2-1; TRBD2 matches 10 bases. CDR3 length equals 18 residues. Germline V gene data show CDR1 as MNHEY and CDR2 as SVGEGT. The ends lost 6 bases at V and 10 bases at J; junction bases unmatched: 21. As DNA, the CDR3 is TGTGCCAGCAGCCTGGGACTAGCGACCCACTCCCTCGCGGAAGAGCAGTTCTTC. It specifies CASSLGLATHSLAEEQFF.

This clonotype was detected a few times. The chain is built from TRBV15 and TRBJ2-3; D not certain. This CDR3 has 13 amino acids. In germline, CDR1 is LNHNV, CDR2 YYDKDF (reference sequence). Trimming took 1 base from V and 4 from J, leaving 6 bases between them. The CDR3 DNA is TGTGCCACCAGCAGAGTTGGGTCAGATACGCAGTATTTT. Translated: CATSRVGSDTQYF.

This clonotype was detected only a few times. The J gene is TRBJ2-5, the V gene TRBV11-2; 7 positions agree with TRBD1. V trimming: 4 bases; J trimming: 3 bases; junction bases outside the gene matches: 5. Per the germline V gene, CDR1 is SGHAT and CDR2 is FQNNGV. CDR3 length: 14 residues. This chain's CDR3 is CASSYPGTEETQYF. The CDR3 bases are TGTGCCAGCAGCTATCCCGGGACAGAAGAGACCCAGTACTTC.

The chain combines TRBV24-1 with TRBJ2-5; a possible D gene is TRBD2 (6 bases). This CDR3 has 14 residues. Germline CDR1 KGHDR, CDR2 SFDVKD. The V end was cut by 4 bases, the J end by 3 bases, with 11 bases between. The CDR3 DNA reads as TGTGCCACCAGTGAGCGGGGACGGGAAGAGACCCAGTACTTC. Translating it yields CATSERGREETQYF.

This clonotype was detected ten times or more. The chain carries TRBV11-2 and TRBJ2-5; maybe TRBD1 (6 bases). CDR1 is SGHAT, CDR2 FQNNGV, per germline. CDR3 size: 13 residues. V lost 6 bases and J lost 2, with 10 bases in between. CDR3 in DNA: TGTGCCAGCAGATACAGGGTTCAAGAGACCCAGTACTTC. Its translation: CASRYRVQETQYF.

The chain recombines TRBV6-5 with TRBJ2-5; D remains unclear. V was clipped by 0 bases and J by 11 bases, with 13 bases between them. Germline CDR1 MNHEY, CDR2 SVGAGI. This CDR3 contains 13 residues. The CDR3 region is CASSYSRSGQQYF. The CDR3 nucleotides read TGTGCCAGCAGTTACTCGCGATCCGGGCAACAGTACTTC.

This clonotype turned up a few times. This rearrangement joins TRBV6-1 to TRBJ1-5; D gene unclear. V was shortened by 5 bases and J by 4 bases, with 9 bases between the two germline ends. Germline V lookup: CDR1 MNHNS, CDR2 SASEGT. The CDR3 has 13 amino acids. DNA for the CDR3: TGTGCCAGCAGTTCACGGGCAAATCAGCCCCAGCATTTT. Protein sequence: CASSSRANQPQHF.

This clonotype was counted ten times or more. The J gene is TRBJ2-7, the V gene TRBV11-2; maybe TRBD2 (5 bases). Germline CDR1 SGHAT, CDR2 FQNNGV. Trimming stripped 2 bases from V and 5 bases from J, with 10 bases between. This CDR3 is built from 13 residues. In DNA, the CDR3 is TGTGCCAGCAGCTTAACGGGGTGGGACGAGCAGTACTTC. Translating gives CASSLTGWDEQYF.

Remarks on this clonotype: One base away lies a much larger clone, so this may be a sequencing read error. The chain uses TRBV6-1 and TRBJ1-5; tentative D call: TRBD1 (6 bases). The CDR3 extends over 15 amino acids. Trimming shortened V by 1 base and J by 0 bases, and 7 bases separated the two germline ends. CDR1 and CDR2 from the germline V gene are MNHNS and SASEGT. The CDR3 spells CASSEGTDSNQPQHF. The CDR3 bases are TGTGCCAGCAGTGAAGGGACAGATAGCAATCAGCCCCAGCATTTT.

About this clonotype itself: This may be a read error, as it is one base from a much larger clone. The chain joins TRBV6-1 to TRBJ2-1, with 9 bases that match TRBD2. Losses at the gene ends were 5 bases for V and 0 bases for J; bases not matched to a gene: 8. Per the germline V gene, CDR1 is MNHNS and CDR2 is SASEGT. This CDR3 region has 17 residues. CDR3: CASSPSGLAHSYNEQFF. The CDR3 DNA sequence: TGTGCCAGCAGTCCCTCCGGACTAGCGCACTCCTACAATGAGCAGTTCTTC.

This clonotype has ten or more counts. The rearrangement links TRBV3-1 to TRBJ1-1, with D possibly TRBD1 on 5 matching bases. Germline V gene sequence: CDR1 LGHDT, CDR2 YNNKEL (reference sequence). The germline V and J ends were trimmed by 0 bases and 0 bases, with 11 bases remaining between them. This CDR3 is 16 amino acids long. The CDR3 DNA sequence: TGTGCCAGCAGCCAAGATATTGCAGGGCTGAACACTGAAGCTTTCTTT. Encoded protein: CASSQDIAGLNTEAFF.

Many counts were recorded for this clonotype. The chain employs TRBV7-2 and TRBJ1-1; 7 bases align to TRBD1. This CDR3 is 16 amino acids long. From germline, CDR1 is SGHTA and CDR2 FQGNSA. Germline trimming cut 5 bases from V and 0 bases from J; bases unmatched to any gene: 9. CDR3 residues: CASSHSGDRLNTEAFF. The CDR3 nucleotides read TGTGCCAGCAGCCATAGCGGGGACAGATTGAACACTGAAGCTTTCTTT.

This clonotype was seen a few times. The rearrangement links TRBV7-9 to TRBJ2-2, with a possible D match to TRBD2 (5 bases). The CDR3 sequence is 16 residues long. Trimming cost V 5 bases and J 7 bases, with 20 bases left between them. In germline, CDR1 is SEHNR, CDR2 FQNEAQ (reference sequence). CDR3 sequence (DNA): TGTGCCAGCAGCCCCCTTCGGGGAGTCTCGAACGGGGAGCTGTTTTTT. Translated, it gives CASSPLRGVSNGELFF.

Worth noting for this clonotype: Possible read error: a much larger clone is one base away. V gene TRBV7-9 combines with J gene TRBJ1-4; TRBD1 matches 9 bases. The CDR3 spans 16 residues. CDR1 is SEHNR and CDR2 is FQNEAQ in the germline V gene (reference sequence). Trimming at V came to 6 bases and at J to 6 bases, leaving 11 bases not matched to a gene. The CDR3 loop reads CASSHTAWTGDEKLFF. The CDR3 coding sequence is TGTGCCAGCAGTCATACTGCCTGGACAGGGGATGAAAAACTGTTTTTT.

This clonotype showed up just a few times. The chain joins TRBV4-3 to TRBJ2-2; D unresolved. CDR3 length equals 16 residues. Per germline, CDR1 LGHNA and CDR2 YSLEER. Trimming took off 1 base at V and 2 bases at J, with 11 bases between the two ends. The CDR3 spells CASSQGVGSNTGELFF. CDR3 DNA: TGCGCCAGCAGCCAAGGGGTCGGCAGTAACACCGGGGAGCTGTTTTTT.

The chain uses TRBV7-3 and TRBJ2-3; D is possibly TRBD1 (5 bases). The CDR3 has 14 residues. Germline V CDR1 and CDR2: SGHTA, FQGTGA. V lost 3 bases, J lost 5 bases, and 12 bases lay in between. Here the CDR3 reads CASSLHDSKDTQYF. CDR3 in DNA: TGTGCCAGCAGCTTGCACGACAGTAAAGATACGCAGTATTTT.

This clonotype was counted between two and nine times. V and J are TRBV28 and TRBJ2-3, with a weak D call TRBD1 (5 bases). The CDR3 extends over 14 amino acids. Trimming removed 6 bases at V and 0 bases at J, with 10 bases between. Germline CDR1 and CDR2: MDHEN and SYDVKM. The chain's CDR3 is CASRGPSSTDTQYF. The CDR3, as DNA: TGTGCCAGCAGGGGGCCCTCTAGCACAGATACGCAGTATTTT.

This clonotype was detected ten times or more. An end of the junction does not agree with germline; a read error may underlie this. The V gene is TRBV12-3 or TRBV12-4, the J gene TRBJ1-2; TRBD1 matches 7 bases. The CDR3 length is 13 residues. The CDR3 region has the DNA TGTGCCAGCAGTTTTGGACAGGCCGGGAGTGACGCCTTC. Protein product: CASSFGQAGSDAF.

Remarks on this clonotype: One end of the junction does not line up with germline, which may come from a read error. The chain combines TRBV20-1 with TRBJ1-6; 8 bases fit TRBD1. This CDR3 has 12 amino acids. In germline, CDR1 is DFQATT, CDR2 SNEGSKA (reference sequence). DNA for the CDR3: TGCAGTGCCCCGACAGGGGCCTCACCCTTCCACTTT. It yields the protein CSAPTGASPFHF.

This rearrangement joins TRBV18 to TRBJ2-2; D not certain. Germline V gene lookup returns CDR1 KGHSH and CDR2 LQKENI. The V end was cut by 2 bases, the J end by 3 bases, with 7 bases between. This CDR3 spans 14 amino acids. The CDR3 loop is CASSPERDTGELFF. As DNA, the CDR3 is TGTGCCAGCTCACCAGAGCGTGACACCGGGGAGCTGTTTTTT.

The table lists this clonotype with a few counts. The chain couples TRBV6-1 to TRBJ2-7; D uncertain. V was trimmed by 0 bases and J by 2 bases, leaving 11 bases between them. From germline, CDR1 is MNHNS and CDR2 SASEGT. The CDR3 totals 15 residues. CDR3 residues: CASSEAATATYEQYF. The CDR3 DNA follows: TGTGCCAGCAGTGAAGCGGCGACCGCCACCTACGAGCAGTACTTC.

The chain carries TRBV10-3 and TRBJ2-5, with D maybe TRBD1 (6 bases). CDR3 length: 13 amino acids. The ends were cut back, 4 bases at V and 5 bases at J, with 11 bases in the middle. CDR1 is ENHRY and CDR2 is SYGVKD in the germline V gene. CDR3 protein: CAISVQGTETQYF. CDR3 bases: TGTGCCATCAGTGTACAGGGTACCGAGACCCAGTACTTC.